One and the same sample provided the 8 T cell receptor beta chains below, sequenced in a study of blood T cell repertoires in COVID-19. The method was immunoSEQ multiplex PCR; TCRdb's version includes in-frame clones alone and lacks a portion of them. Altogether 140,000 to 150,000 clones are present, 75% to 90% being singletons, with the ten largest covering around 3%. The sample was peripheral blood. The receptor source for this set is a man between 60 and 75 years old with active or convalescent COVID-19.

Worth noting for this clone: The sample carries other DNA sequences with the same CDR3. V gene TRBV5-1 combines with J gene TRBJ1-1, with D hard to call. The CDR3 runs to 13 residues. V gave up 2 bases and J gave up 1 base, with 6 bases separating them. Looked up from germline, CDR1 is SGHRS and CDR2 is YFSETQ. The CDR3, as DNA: TGCGCCAGCAGCTTCGGTGGGAACACTGAAGCTTTCTTT. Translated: CASSFGGNTEAFF. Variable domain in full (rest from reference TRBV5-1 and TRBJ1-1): KAGVTQTPRYLIKTRGQQVTLSCSPISGHRSVSWYQQTPGQGLQFLFEYFSETQRNKGNFPGRFSGRQFSNSRSEMNVSTLELGDSALYLCASSFGGNTEAFFGQGTRLTVV.

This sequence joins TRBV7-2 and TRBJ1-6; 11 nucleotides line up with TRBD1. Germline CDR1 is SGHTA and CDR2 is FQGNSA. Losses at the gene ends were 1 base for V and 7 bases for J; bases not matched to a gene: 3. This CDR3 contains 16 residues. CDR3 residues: CASSLVGTGGNSPLHF. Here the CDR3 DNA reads TGTGCCAGCAGCTTAGTGGGGACAGGGGGAAATTCACCCCTCCACTTT. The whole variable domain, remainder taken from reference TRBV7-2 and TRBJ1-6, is GAGVSQSPSNKVTEKGKDVELRCDPISGHTALYWYRQSLGQGLEFLIYFQGNSAPDKSGLPSDRFSAERTGGSVSTLTIQRTQQEDSAVYLCASSLVGTGGNSPLHFGNGTRLTVT.

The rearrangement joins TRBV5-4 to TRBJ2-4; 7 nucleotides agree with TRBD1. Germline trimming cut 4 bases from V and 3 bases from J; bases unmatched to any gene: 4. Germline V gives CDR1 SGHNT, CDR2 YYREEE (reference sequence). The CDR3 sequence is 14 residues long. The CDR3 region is CASSLTGDKNIQYF. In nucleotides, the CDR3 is TGTGCCAGCAGCCTAACAGGGGACAAAAACATTCAGTACTTC.

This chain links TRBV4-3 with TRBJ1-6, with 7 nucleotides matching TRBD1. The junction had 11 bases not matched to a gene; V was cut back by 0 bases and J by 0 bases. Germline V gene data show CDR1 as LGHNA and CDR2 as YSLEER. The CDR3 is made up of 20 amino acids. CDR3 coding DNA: TGCGCCAGCAGCCAAGAGGTATCCGGGACAGAGAGCTCCTATAATTCACCCCTCCACTTT. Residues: CASSQEVSGTESSYNSPLHF.

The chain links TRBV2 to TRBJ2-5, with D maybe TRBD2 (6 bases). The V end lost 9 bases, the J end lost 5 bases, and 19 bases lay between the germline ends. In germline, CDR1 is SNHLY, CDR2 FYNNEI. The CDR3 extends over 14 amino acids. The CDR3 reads CARGGMASRETQYF. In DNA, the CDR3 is TGTGCCAGGGGGGGTATGGCCTCCCGGGAGACCCAGTACTTC.

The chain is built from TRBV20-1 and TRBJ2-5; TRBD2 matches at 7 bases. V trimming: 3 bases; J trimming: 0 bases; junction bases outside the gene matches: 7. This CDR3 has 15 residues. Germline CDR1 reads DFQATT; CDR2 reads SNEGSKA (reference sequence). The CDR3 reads CSASDSGLNQETQYF. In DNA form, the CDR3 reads TGCAGTGCTAGTGACTCGGGACTAAACCAAGAGACCCAGTACTTC.

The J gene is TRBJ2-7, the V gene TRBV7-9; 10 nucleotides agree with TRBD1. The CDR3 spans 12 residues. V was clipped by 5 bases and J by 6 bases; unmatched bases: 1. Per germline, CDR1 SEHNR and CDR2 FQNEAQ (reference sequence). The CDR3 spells CASSRDRGEQYF. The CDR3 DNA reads TGTGCCAGCAGCAGGGACAGGGGCGAGCAGTACTTC.

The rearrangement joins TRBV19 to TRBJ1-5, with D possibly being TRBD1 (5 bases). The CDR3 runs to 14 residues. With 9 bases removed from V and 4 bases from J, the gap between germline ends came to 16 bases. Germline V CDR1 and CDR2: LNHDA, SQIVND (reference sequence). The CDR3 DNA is TGTGCCAGAGCCCCAGACAGTCTTAATCAGCCCCAGCATTTT. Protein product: CARAPDSLNQPQHF.